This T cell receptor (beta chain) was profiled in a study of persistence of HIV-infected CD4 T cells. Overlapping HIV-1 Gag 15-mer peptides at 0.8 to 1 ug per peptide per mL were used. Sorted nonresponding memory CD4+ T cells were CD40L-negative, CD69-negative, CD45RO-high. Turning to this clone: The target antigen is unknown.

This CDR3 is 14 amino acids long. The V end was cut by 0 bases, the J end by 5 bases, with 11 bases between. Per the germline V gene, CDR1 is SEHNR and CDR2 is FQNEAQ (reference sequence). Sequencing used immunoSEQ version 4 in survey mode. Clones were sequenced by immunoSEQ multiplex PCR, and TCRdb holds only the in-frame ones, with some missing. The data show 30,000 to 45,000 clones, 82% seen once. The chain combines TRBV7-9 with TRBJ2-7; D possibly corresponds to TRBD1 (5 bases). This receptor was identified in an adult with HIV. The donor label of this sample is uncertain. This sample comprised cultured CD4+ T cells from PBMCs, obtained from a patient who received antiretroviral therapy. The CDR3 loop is CASSLARGKDEQYF. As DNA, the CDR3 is TGTGCCAGCAGCTTAGCTAGGGGAAAAGACGAGCAGTACTTC.